One T cell receptor (beta chain) is described in this entry. The antigen remains undetermined. These data come from a study of T cell responses to AZD1222 COVID-19 vaccine. The CDR3 has 13 amino acids. Germline V gene sequence: CDR1 SGHNT, CDR2 YENEEA. Between the trimmed V and J ends, which lost 1 base and 0 bases, there was a span of 2 bases. Profiled with immunoSEQ multiplex PCR; TCRdb holds only in-frame clones, not every one. The data contain about 150,000 clones, approximately 88% of them singletons. Study-wide findings and caveats: Dominant CD4 TCR responses targeted spike regions 160-218 and 743-854.

The J gene is TRBJ2-3, the V gene TRBV11-3, with D unclear. This TCR was sampled from an adult who received the MenACWY meningococcal vaccine as a control. This sample comprised peripheral blood, obtained 28 days after the second dose of the MenACWY control vaccine. The CDR3 spells CASSLASTDTQYF. Written as DNA, the CDR3 is TGTGCCAGCAGCTTAGCCAGCACAGATACGCAGTATTTT. Looking up the rest from reference TRBV11-3 and TRBJ2-3 gives the full variable domain: EAGVVQSPRYKIIEKKQPVAFWCNPISGHNTLYWYLQNLGQGPELLIRYENEEAVDDSQLPKDRFSAERLKGVDSTLKIQPAELGDSAVYLCASSLASTDTQYFGPGTRLTVL.